Listed below are T cell receptor beta chains from one sample, sequenced in a study of shared clonotypes between healthy human individuals. TCRdb keeps only in-frame clones here, not all; method: immunoSEQ multiplex PCR. Here the sample spans approximately 470,000 clones, 65% to 85% being singletons. Specimen: PBMCs. These receptors were obtained from a woman aged 40 to 55 in good health. Some clones in this sample may be carry-over from other donors' samples. Both conserved end residues are part of each CDR3. Where a row states a size, it is once, few, many or the class of an expanded clone; other rows omit it.

CASSFKTQYF	TRBJ2-5	NA	TRBV27
CASSSPGLAGTNEQFF	TRBJ2-1	NA	TRBV27
CASSPGTGATNEQFF	TRBJ2-1	NA	TRBV7-9
CASTLRGYRGSQPQHF	TRBJ1-5	NA	TRBV28
CASSPIPGDTEAFF	TRBJ1-1	NA	TRBV7-9
CASSERASTDTQYF	TRBJ2-3	many	TRBV6-4
CASSFLGLFTDTQYF	TRBJ2-3	NA	TRBV7-2
CASSDRGLGNTIYF	TRBJ1-3	NA	TRBV19
CASSLEGTSGSRTGELFF	TRBJ2-2	NA	TRBV11-3
CASSPRDRGSTNYGYTF	TRBJ1-2	NA	TRBV18
CATSGPGRANEKLFF	TRBJ1-4	NA	TRBV15
CASSLAMDGYGYTF	TRBJ1-2	NA	TRBV5-4
CASSLGSSGGYEQYF	TRBJ2-7	NA	TRBV5-1
CVSSPRRAGGDTGELFF	TRBJ2-2	NA	TRBV9
CASSSYTDTQYF	TRBJ2-3	NA	TRBV5-1
CASSLGTSGRTDTQYF	TRBJ2-3	NA	TRBV11-3
CAWSVQGGTGDTQYF	TRBJ2-3	NA	TRBV30
CASSPFTSGTAEQFF	TRBJ2-1	NA	TRBV28
CASMGRGLNTEAFF	TRBJ1-1	NA	TRBV2
CASSFWDRGHYEQYF	TRBJ2-7	once	TRBV28
CASSFVRAGEKLFF	TRBJ1-4	NA	TRBV6-5
CASRGQGNEKLFF	TRBJ1-4	NA	TRBV6-5
CASSHQLADHTGELFF	TRBJ2-2	many	TRBV4-1
CASSLGGGRGSYNEQFF	TRBJ2-1	few	TRBV5-1
CASSADRGDGSYEQYF	TRBJ2-7	NA	TRBV18
CASSDSGDTGELFF	TRBJ2-2	NA	TRBV6-4
CASSPGPLRWGYTF	TRBJ1-2	NA	TRBV2
CAWSVSGTADLTF	TRBJ1-2	NA	TRBV30
CASNQQNTGELFF	TRBJ2-2	NA	TRBV6-1
CASEGGSQETQYF	TRBJ2-5	once	TRBV19
CASRGGENTIYF	TRBJ1-3	NA	TRBV4-2
CASSPGQGRAFF	TRBJ1-1	NA	TRBV27
CASSESRHMNTEAFF	TRBJ1-1	NA	TRBV10-1
CASSRDRRLGYGYTF	TRBJ1-2	NA	TRBV14
CASSGAGETQYF	TRBJ2-5	once	TRBV11-3
CSVLTGRSPQKHCEQFF	TRBJ2-1	NA	TRBV29-1
CASSLVRGPTEAFF	TRBJ1-1	NA	TRBV5-1
CASSSPWGRTDTQYF	TRBJ2-3	many	TRBV5-4
CASSSGTGVNQPQHF	TRBJ1-5	NA	TRBV5-5
CASSYSRTGATEAFF	TRBJ1-1	many	TRBV5-1
CASSLNPHYGYTF	TRBJ1-2	NA	TRBV28
CAWSRVGGTEAFF	TRBJ1-1	NA	TRBV30
CASSQDRNTEAFF	TRBJ1-1	NA	TRBV14
CAWSLDARTYEQYF	TRBJ2-7	NA	TRBV30
CASSDREGSYEQYF	TRBJ2-7	NA	TRBV6-5
CASSQRQCQETQYF	TRBJ2-5	NA	TRBV23-1
CASSLAGRNTIYF	TRBJ1-3	NA	TRBV5-4
CAASGGSYNEQFF	TRBJ2-1	NA	TRBV5-8
CASSPQREGYEQYF	TRBJ2-7	NA	TRBV19
CASSSPASGSREQYF	TRBJ2-7	NA	TRBV11-2
CASSSRGLGQPQHF	TRBJ1-5	once	TRBV7-2
CASSQELGSDTQYF	TRBJ2-3	NA	TRBV14
CASSPVAGGPSDTQYF	TRBJ2-3	NA	TRBV5-1